This TCR beta chain emerged from a study of memory CD4+ T cells and cytomegalovirus serostatus. As for the study in general: Healthy Belgian adult donors included 9 or 10 CMV-positive and fewer than 25 CMV-negative people.

In regard to this clone: Antigen specificity is unknown.

As processed by the authors: After removing out-of-frame reads, under 2.5 million distinct TCRbeta sequences remained. The table came from immunoSEQ multiplex PCR; TCRdb's copy has only in-frame clones and leaves some out. V, J and clone size reflect that table, while D and trimming were determined from the DNA. The table includes nearly 60,000 clones, about 81% detected once. CDR3 size: 15 residues. J lost 6 bases, V lost 3 bases, and 7 bases had no gene match. Germline loops: CDR1 MDHEN, CDR2 SYDVKM. Single viable CD3+CD4+CD8-CD45RO+ cells were sorted as the memory CD4+ T cells. Serostatus was set by detecting CMV pp150, pp28, p38, p52 IgG. Points from the study as a whole: Of under 200 reported CMV TCRbeta sequences, 60 to 85 were found in memory CD4+ repertoires.

The TCR was taken from an adult in good health and CMV-seronegative. Specimen: memory CD4+ T cells from blood. The chain carries TRBV28 and TRBJ1-2, with 10 positions matching TRBD1. The CDR3 coding sequence is TGTGCCAGCAGTTTTTTGGACAGGGGGGGACATGGCTACACCTTC. Translation gives CASSFLDRGGHGYTF.